This T cell receptor (beta chain) came from a study of Graves' ophthalmopathy and Graves' hyperthyroidism. J was trimmed by 1 base and V by 3 bases; bases with no gene match: 9. The CDR3 consists of 16 residues. Germline V gives CDR1 ENHRY, CDR2 SYGVKD. RNA transcripts were the template, and TCR beta CDR3 regions were amplified from them. HTBI primers primed a first-round RT-PCR, and a second-round multiplex PCR followed. MiXCR was run by TCRdb on the multiplex PCR reads, yielding one entry per CDR3 protein. The table lists more than 550,000 distinct CDR3 sequences, roughly 39% of them singletons. This clonotype was seen ten or more times. The antigen is not known. Study findings and constraints: Ophthalmopathy progression cases were predicted by the model with about 70% sensitivity and around 72% specificity.

The V gene is TRBV10-3, the J gene TRBJ2-7, with 7 bases identical to TRBD2. Sequencing was done on a sample of peripheral blood. The sequence was collected from an adult man with Graves' ophthalmopathy. DNA of the CDR3: TGTGCCATCAGTGAACGATCGGGCGGGAGATCCTACGAGCAGTACTTC. Translated, it gives CAISERSGGRSYEQYF.